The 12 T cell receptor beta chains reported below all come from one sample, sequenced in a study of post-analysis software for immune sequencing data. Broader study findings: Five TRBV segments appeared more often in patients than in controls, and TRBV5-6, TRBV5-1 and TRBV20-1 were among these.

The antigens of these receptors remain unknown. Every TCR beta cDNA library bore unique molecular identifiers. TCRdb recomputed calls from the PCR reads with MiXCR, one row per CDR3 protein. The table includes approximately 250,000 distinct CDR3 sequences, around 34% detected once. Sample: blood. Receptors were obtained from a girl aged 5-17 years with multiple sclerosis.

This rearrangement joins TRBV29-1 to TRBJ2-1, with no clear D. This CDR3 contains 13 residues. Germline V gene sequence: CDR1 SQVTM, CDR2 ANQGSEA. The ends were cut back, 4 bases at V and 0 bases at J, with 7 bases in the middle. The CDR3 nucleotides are TGCAGCGTTGTCCGCAGCTCCTACAATGAGCAGTTCTTC. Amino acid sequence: CSVVRSSYNEQFF.

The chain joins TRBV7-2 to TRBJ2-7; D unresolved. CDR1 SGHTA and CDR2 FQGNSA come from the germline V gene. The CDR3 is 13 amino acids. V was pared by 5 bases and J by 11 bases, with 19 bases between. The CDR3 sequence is CASSPGFRKKKYF. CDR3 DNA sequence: TGTGCCAGCAGCCCGGGCTTTCGGAAGAAGAAGTACTTC.

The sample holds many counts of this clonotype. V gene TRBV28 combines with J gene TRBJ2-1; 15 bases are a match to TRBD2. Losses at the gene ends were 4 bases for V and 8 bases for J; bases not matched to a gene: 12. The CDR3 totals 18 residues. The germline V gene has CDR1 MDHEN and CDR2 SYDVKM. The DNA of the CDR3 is TGTGCCAGCAGTTCGAGTCTGGGACTAGCGGGAGGAGGCGATGAGCAGTTCTTC. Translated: CASSSSLGLAGGGDEQFF.

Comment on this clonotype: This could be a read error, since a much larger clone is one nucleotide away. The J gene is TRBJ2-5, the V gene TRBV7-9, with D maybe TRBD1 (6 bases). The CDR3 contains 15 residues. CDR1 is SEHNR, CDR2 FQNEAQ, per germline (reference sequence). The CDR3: CTSSLGDKGQETQYF. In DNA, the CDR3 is TGTACCAGCAGCTTAGGGGACAAAGGGCAAGAGACCCAGTACTTC.

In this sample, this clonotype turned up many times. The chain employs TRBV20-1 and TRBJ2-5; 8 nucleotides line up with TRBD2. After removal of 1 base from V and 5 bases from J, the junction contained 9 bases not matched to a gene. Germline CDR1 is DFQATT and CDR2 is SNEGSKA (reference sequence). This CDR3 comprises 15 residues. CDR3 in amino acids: CSARAPYREGETQYF. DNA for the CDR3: TGCAGTGCTAGAGCCCCCTACCGGGAGGGGGAGACCCAGTACTTC.

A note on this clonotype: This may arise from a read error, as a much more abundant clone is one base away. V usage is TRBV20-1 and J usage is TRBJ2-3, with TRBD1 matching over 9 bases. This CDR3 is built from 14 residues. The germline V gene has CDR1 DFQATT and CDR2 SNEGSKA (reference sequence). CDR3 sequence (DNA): TGCAGTGCTAGAGGCACAGGGGGCACAGATATGCAGTATTTT. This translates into CSARGTGGTDMQYF.

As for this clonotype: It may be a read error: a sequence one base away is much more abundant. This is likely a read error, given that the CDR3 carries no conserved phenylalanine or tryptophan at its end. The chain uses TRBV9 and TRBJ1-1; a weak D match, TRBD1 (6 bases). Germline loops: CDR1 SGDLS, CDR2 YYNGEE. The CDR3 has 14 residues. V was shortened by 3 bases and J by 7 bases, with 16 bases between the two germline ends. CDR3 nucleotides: TGTGCCAGCAGCGCGCCGGGACAACATATTGAAGCTTTCGTT. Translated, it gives CASSAPGQHIEAFV.

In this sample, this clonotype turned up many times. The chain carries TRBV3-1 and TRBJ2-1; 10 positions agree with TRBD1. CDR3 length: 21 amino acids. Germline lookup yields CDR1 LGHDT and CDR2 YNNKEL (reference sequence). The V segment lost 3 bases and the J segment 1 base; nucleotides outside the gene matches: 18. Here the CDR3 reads CASSQSPGQGMVAVSYNEQFF. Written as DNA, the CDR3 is TGTGCCAGCAGCCAGTCTCCGGGACAGGGGATGGTAGCGGTGTCCTACAATGAGCAGTTCTTC.

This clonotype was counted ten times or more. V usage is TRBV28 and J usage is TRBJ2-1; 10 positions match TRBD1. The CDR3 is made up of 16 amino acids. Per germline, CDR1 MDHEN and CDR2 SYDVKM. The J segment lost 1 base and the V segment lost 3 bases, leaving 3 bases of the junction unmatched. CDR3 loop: CASSFRQGASYNEQFF. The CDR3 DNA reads TGTGCCAGCAGTTTCAGACAGGGGGCATCCTACAATGAGCAGTTCTTC.

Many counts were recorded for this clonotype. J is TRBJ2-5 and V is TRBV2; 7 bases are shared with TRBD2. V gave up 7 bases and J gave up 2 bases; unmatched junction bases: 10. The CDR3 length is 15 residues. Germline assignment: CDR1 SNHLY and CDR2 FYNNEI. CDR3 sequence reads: CASNVGRGFQETQYF. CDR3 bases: TGTGCCAGCAACGTTGGGAGGGGTTTTCAAGAGACCCAGTACTTC. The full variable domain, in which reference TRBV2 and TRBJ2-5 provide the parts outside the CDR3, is EPEVTQTPSHQVTQMGQEVILRCVPISNHLYFYWYRQILGQKVEFLVSFYNNEISEKSEIFDDQFSVERPDGSNFTLKIRSTKLEDSAMYFCASNVGRGFQETQYFGPGTRLLVL.

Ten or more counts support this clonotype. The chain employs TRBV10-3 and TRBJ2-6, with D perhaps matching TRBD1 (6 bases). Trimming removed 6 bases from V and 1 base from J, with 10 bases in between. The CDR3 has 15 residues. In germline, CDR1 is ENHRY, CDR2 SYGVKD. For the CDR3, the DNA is TGTGCCATCAGCGGACAGCTATCTGGGGCCAACGTCCTGACTTTC. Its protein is CAISGQLSGANVLTF.

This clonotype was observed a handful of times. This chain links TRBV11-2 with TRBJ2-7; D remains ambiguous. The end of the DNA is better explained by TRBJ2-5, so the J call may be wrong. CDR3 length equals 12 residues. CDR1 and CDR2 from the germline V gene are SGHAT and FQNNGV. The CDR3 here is CASSLLRETQYF. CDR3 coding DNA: TGTGCCAGCAGCTTATTGCGTGAGACCCAGTACTTC.